Only a few counts were recorded for the clone carrying this T cell receptor (beta chain). These data originate in a study of early T cells in non-severe SARS-CoV-2 infection. Germline V gives CDR1 SGHRS, CDR2 YFSETQ. The CDR3 runs to 17 residues. Germline trimming cut 1 base from V and 1 base from J; bases unmatched to any gene: 8. TCRdb independently ran MiXCR on the 5' RACE reads; one entry per CDR3 protein. In the table there are 100,000 to 120,000 distinct CDR3 sequences, approximately 12% of which are singletons. The starting material was whole blood, obtained at baseline. The TCR sequence derives from an adult who was a healthcare worker with PCR-confirmed SARS-CoV-2 infection or an uninfected control (not recorded which). The chain combines TRBV5-1 with TRBJ2-3; TRBD2 matches at 8 bases. The CDR3 region has the DNA TGCGCCAGCAGCTTGATGGCTAGCGGGTCGGGCACAGATACGCAGTATTTT. It encodes CASSLMASGSGTDTQYF.